Below, 23 T cell receptor beta chains from the same sample are listed, as sequenced in a study of blood T cell repertoires in COVID-19. Repertoires were generated with immunoSEQ multiplex PCR, while TCRdb's copy carries only in-frame clones and drops some. The sample comprises 200,000 to 250,000 clones, around 86% of which are singletons, and 2.2% rests with the top ten. The material sequenced was peripheral blood. Receptors originate from a man aged 30 to 45 who had recovered from COVID-19.

CDR3 DNA: TGTGCCAGCAGCTTAGAATACCCCCCGGACAGGTTCTACTATGGCTACACCTTC. It specifies CASSLEYPPDRFYYGYTF. This chain links TRBV7-9 with TRBJ1-2; 7 nucleotides line up with TRBD1. Germline V gene data show CDR1 as SEHNR and CDR2 as FQNEAQ (reference sequence). Trimming cost V 1 base and J 3 bases; bases outside gene matches: 14. The CDR3 contains 18 residues.

This chain uses TRBV6-6 with TRBJ1-5; 9 bases are a match to TRBD1. The trim removed 6 bases at V and 2 bases at J, leaving 5 bases unmatched. Germline assignment: CDR1 MNHNY and CDR2 SVGAGI (reference sequence). This CDR3 region has 15 residues. This CDR3 reads CASSGTGRGNQPQHF. The DNA of the CDR3 is TGTGCCAGCAGCGGGACAGGGCGAGGCAATCAGCCCCAGCATTTT.

This clone came up a few times. This chain joins TRBV27 and TRBJ2-2; perhaps TRBD2 as D (5 bases). Germline V gives CDR1 MNHEY, CDR2 SMNVEV (reference sequence). The CDR3 contains 16 residues. V was pared by 3 bases and J by 4 bases, with 15 bases between. This CDR3 reads CASSFRPHAGTGELFF. The CDR3 nucleotides are TGTGCCAGCAGTTTCAGGCCCCATGCGGGCACCGGGGAGCTGTTTTTT.

The chain joins TRBV24-1 to TRBJ1-1; tentatively, D is TRBD1 (5 bases). Germline CDR1 and CDR2: KGHDR and SFDVKD. The V gene lost 10 bases and the J gene lost 1 base, with 12 bases spanning the gap. There are 13 residues in the CDR3. The CDR3 sequence is CATKGFGNTEAFF. CDR3 sequence (DNA): TGTGCCACAAAGGGGTTTGGGAACACTGAAGCTTTCTTT.

This chain joins TRBV4-1 and TRBJ1-5; D is unresolved. V lost 0 bases, J lost 4 bases, and 4 bases lay in between. Germline assignment: CDR1 MGHRA and CDR2 YSYEKL. The CDR3 spans 13 residues. The CDR3 DNA reads as TGCGCCAGCAGCCAAGACAGTAATCAGCCCCAGCATTTT. Its protein is CASSQDSNQPQHF.

V gene TRBV9 combines with J gene TRBJ2-7; D perhaps matches TRBD2 (6 bases). Germline V CDR1 and CDR2: SGDLS, YYNGEE. The CDR3 covers 14 residues. V was pared by 1 base and J by 5 bases, with 13 bases between. CDR3 loop: CASSVMGGAHEQYF. CDR3 coding DNA: TGTGCCAGCAGCGTAATGGGCGGGGCCCACGAGCAGTACTTC.

The chain carries TRBV19 and TRBJ1-2; D is ambiguous. CDR1 is LNHDA, CDR2 SQIVND, per germline (reference sequence). Deletions cut 6 bases from V and 1 base from J, with 21 bases between. The CDR3 runs 17 residues. CDR3 protein: CASRQGATVMRNYGYTF. For the CDR3, the DNA is TGTGCCAGTAGGCAAGGAGCTACGGTTATGCGTAACTATGGCTACACCTTC. Based on the CDR3 plus reference TRBV19 and TRBJ1-2, the full variable domain is DGGITQSPKYLFRKEGQNVTLSCEQNLNHDAMYWYRQDPGQGLRLIYYSQIVNDFQKGDIAEGYSVSREKKESFPLTVTSAQKNPTAFYLCASRQGATVMRNYGYTFGSGTRLTVV.

The chain has TRBV4-1 and TRBJ2-5; TRBD2 matches at 11 bases. The CDR3 spans 19 residues. V shed 3 bases and J 2 bases; nucleotides not matched to a gene: 14. Germline V gives CDR1 MGHRA, CDR2 YSYEKL. CDR3 nucleotide sequence: TGCGCCAGCAGCCAGAACATAGCGGGGGGGCCGGTTAGACAAGAGACCCAGTACTTC. Encoded protein: CASSQNIAGGPVRQETQYF.

Of note for this clone: This CDR3 is also generated by other DNA sequences in the sample. The chain has TRBV5-1 and TRBJ2-3; 10 nucleotides agree with TRBD2. From germline, CDR1 is SGHRS and CDR2 YFSETQ. There are 16 residues in the CDR3. The junction had 4 bases not matched to a gene; V was cut back by 2 bases and J by 1 base. CDR3 DNA sequence: TGCGCCAGCAGCTTAGGCCTAGCGGGAGGCACAGATACGCAGTATTTT. Protein sequence: CASSLGLAGGTDTQYF.

The chain recombines TRBV7-9 with TRBJ2-4; a weak D match, TRBD2 (5 bases). The CDR3 spans 16 residues. The germline V and J ends were trimmed by 5 bases and 1 base, with 15 bases remaining between them. The germline V gene encodes CDR1 SEHNR and CDR2 FQNEAQ (reference sequence). CDR3: CASSTNPASAKNIQYF. The CDR3 region has the DNA TGTGCCAGCAGCACAAACCCGGCTAGCGCCAAAAACATTCAGTACTTC.

A single count supports this clone. This chain links TRBV5-4 with TRBJ2-5, with a weak D call TRBD1 (6 bases). The V gene lost 4 bases and the J gene lost 13 bases, with 17 bases spanning the gap. The V gene's germline CDR1 is SGHNT and CDR2 YYREEE (reference sequence). The CDR3 length is 12 residues. The CDR3 protein is CASSRPRGSPYF. The CDR3 DNA sequence: TGTGCCAGCAGCCGCCCCAGGGGTAGCCCGTACTTC.

This chain connects TRBV3-1 (or the pseudogene TRBV3-2) to TRBJ2-7; tentatively, D is TRBD2 (7 bases). The germline V gene has CDR1 LGHDT and CDR2 YNNKEL (reference sequence). Trimming cost V 8 bases and J 6 bases, with 20 bases left between them. This CDR3 has 14 residues. The CDR3 region has the DNA TGTGCCAGCCTGTTGGCGGGGGCCACGGGCGAGCAGTACTTC. This sequence encodes CASLLAGATGEQYF.

This chain uses TRBV7-9 with TRBJ1-1; D gene unclear. This CDR3 region has 14 residues. Trimming pared 2 bases from V and 8 bases from J, leaving 15 bases between. Germline values: CDR1 SEHNR, CDR2 FQNEAQ (reference sequence). The CDR3 nucleotides are TGTGCCAGCAGCTTATCATTGGGCGGGCCCGAAGCTTTCTTT. Translated: CASSLSLGGPEAFF.

The rearrangement joins TRBV20-1 to TRBJ1-1; D unresolved. This CDR3 has 11 amino acids. Germline V gives CDR1 DFQATT, CDR2 SNEGSKA (reference sequence). Trimming removed 3 bases from V and 8 bases from J, with 10 bases in between. The CDR3 DNA sequence: TGCAGTGCTAGGCGGCGATTAGAAGCTTTCTTT. It codes for CSARRRLEAFF.

The chain links TRBV25-1 to TRBJ2-4; 7 bases are a match to TRBD1. With V trimmed by 7 bases and J by 3 bases, 9 bases remained unmatched. The CDR3 consists of 15 residues. CDR1 is MGHDK and CDR2 is SYGVNS in the germline V gene. The CDR3 DNA is TGTGCCAGCACCTCGGCGGCAGGGGGCAAAAACATTCAGTACTTC. It specifies CASTSAAGGKNIQYF.

The chain links TRBV18 to TRBJ2-3; D is perhaps TRBD2 (6 bases). CDR3 length equals 14 residues. V was shortened by 4 bases and J by 0 bases, with 8 bases between the two germline ends. Germline-derived CDR1 and CDR2 are KGHSH and LQKENI. Here the CDR3 reads CASSLGGSTDTQYF. The CDR3 nucleotides are TGTGCCAGCTCACTTGGGGGGAGCACAGATACGCAGTATTTT.

The chain is built from TRBV29-1 and TRBJ1-2; D may be TRBD1 (5 bases). This CDR3 is built from 14 residues. V lost 4 bases and J 5 bases, leaving 17 bases between the germline ends. Germline assignment: CDR1 SQVTM and CDR2 ANQGSEA. The chain's CDR3 is CSVVTGEGQYGYTF. The CDR3 nucleotides read TGCAGCGTTGTAACGGGGGAGGGGCAGTATGGCTACACCTTC.

V usage is TRBV6-1 and J usage is TRBJ2-3; 9 nucleotides align to TRBD2. The CDR3 consists of 16 residues. V trimming: 4 bases; J trimming: 2 bases; junction bases outside the gene matches: 7. CDR1 is MNHNS and CDR2 is SASEGT in the germline V gene. The CDR3 nucleotides are TGTGCCAGCAGTGCGTGGAGCGGGGGGATCACAGATACGCAGTATTTT. Protein sequence: CASSAWSGGITDTQYF.

A few counts support this clone. V usage is TRBV2 and J usage is TRBJ2-3; 8 positions match TRBD1. Trimming took 10 bases from V and 1 from J; bases not matched to a gene: 10. Looked up from germline, CDR1 is SNHLY and CDR2 is FYNNEI. This CDR3 is built from 15 residues. The CDR3 sequence is CAIAIQGVGTDTQYF. CDR3 DNA sequence: TGTGCCATCGCGATACAGGGGGTTGGCACAGATACGCAGTATTTT.

The chain combines TRBV6-5 with TRBJ2-5; 8 bases fit TRBD1. This CDR3 contains 14 residues. Trimming removed 6 bases from V and 5 bases from J; junction bases left unmatched: 8. CDR1 is MNHEY and CDR2 is SVGAGI in the germline V gene. The CDR3 spells CASSLDRGVETQYF. The CDR3 coding sequence is TGTGCCAGCAGCCTCGACAGGGGTGTGGAGACCCAGTACTTC.

This clone was counted once. The V call is TRBV4-3, the J call TRBJ2-3; D uncertain. V lost 3 bases and J 4 bases, leaving 8 bases between the germline ends. Germline V gene sequence: CDR1 LGHNA, CDR2 YSLEER. This CDR3 has 13 amino acids. For the CDR3, the DNA is TGCGCCAGCAGCCAGTCATTCCCAGATACGCAGTATTTT. This encodes CASSQSFPDTQYF.

The CDR3 DNA reads TGTGCCAGCAGTGAAGCGGCGGGGGGGCCGCAAGATACGCAGTATTTT. Its translation: CASSEAAGGPQDTQYF. This rearrangement joins TRBV6-1 to TRBJ2-3, with 9 positions matching TRBD2. This CDR3 is 16 amino acids long. Germline lookup yields CDR1 MNHNS and CDR2 SASEGT. The J segment lost 5 bases and the V segment lost 0 bases, leaving 6 bases of the junction unmatched.

The chain recombines TRBV25-1 with TRBJ2-7; TRBD1 is a possible D gene (6 bases). The CDR3 runs to 15 residues. Trimming cost V 1 base and J 0 bases, with 10 bases left between them. Germline V lookup: CDR1 MGHDK, CDR2 SYGVNS. The CDR3 region is CASSELDSNSYEQYF. The CDR3, as DNA: TGTGCCAGCAGTGAATTGGACAGCAACTCCTACGAGCAGTACTTC.